Following are 7 T cell receptor beta chains from one sample sequenced in a study of memory CD4+ T cells and cytomegalovirus serostatus. Generated by immunoSEQ multiplex PCR, the TCRdb table keeps only in-frame clones and is missing some. The sample shows 52,000 or so clones, around 78% of them seen only once. The sort gate was single viable CD3+CD4+CD8-CD45RO+ cells for memory CD4+ T cells. Specimen: memory CD4+ T cells from blood. The receptors derive from an adult in good health and CMV-seronegative.

The chain links TRBV2 to TRBJ2-5; TRBD1 matches 8 bases. The CDR3 has 13 amino acids. The germline V gene encodes CDR1 SNHLY and CDR2 FYNNEI. Unmatched junction bases numbered 3, after V lost 7 bases and J lost 2 bases. The chain's CDR3 is CASNRGYQETQYF. In DNA form, the CDR3 reads TGTGCCAGCAACAGGGGGTATCAAGAGACCCAGTACTTC.

Of note for this clone: A read error may account for a junction end that differs from germline. This rearrangement joins TRBV7-7 to TRBJ2-7, with 10 bases aligning to TRBD2. CDR3 length: 16 residues. The germline V gene encodes CDR1 SSHAT and CDR2 FNYEAQ (reference sequence). Written as DNA, the CDR3 is TGTGCTAGCAGCTTAGACCTAGCGGGGGCCGGCGGCGAGCAGTACTTC. Translated, it gives CASSLDLAGAGGEQYF.

The rearrangement joins TRBV5-4 to TRBJ1-1, with D unresolved. The CDR3 has 14 amino acids. CDR1 and CDR2 from the germline V gene are SGHNT and YYREEE (reference sequence). Trimming took 0 bases from V and 0 from J, leaving 6 bases between them. In DNA form, the CDR3 reads TGTGCCAGCAGCTTGGAATATCTGAACACTGAAGCTTTCTTT. This sequence encodes CASSLEYLNTEAFF.

The rearrangement uses TRBV5-1 and TRBJ1-2; 10 bases fit TRBD1. The length of the CDR3 is 13 residues. Germline lookup yields CDR1 SGHRS and CDR2 YFSETQ. V was pared by 6 bases and J by 2 bases, with 1 base of the junction left unmatched. DNA for the CDR3: TGCGCCAGCATGGGACAGGGGAACTATGGCTACACCTTC. Amino acids: CASMGQGNYGYTF. Together with reference TRBV5-1 and TRBJ1-2, the CDR3 gives the full variable domain: KAGVTQTPRYLIKTRGQQVTLSCSPISGHRSVSWYQQTPGQGLQFLFEYFSETQRNKGNFPGRFSGRQFSNSRSEMNVSTLELGDSALYLCASMGQGNYGYTFGSGTRLTVV.

This chain connects TRBV5-1 to TRBJ2-7, with D unclear. V shed 5 bases and J shed 2 bases, with 14 bases lying between them. The germline CDR1 and CDR2 sequences are SGHRS and YFSETQ. The CDR3 has 14 amino acids. CDR3 amino acids: CASSSTLVPYEQYF. The CDR3 DNA is TGCGCCAGCAGTTCGACCTTGGTCCCCTACGAGCAGTACTTC.

The chain recombines TRBV28 with TRBJ1-4; 7 nucleotides agree with TRBD1. With 1 base clipped from V and 5 bases from J, the junction kept 7 bases outside the gene matches. CDR1 MDHEN and CDR2 SYDVKM come from the germline V gene. The CDR3 runs 16 residues. The CDR3 sequence is CASSLLAAGGNEKLFF. The CDR3 region has the DNA TGTGCCAGCAGTTTATTAGCGGCAGGGGGAAATGAAAAACTGTTTTTT.

In this sample, this clone turned up a few times. J is TRBJ2-1 and V is TRBV7-9; D uncertain. CDR3 size: 15 residues. The germline V gene encodes CDR1 SEHNR and CDR2 FQNEAQ (reference sequence). Trimming pared 4 bases from V and 2 bases from J, leaving 12 bases between. CDR3 region: CASSSALGTYNEQFF. DNA for the CDR3: TGTGCCAGCAGCTCGGCCTTGGGTACCTACAATGAGCAGTTCTTC.